This T cell receptor (beta chain) was documented in a study of blood T cell repertoires in COVID-19. On the study more broadly: Spain, Italy and the United States supplied samples that represented acute and convalescent COVID-19. PBMCs, B-cell-depleted T cells, or T cells provided the cDNA or gDNA that made up the material.

This CDR3 comprises 14 residues. Germline V gene sequence: CDR1 SGHDT, CDR2 YYEEEE. V lost 2 bases to trimming and J lost 6 bases, with 15 bases between them. As processed by the authors: Nucleated cell number was recorded as an estimate derived from reference gene primer amplification. Data came from immunoSEQ multiplex PCR; TCRdb stores just in-frame clones and leaves some out. That table furnishes V, J and clone size, whereas the DNA furnished D and trimming. The sample gives fewer than 300,000 clones, about 85% of which show up once; 3.5% to 4.5% is in the top ten. The rearrangement uses TRBV5-6 and TRBJ2-7, with D possibly being TRBD1 (6 bases). The sample taken for sequencing was peripheral blood. The TCR was taken from a man between 60 and 70 years old who had recovered from COVID-19. Written as DNA, the CDR3 is TGTGCCAGCAGCTTCGGACAGACCCTCAGCGAGCAGTACTTC. Amino acids: CASSFGQTLSEQYF.